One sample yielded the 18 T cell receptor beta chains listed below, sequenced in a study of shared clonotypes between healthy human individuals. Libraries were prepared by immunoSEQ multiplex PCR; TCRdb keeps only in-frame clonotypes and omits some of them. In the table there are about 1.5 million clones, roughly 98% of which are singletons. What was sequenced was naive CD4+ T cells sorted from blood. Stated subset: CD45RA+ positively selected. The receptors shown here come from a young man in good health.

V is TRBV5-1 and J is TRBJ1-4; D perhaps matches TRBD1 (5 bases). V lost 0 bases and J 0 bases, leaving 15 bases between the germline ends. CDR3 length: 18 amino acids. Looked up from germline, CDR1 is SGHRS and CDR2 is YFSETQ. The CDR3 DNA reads TGCGCCAGCAGCTTGGTTCCGACAGCCGTAGCAACTAATGAAAAACTGTTTTTT. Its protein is CASSLVPTAVATNEKLFF.

Here the CDR3 reads CASSSEGPEKLFF. The CDR3 nucleotides read TGTGCCAGCAGCTCGGAGGGACCTGAAAAACTGTTTTTT. This chain connects TRBV5-6 to TRBJ1-4; D perhaps matches TRBD1 (5 bases). CDR1 and CDR2 from the germline V gene are SGHDT and YYEEEE. The ends were cut back, 3 bases at V and 7 bases at J, with 10 bases in the middle. The CDR3 runs to 13 residues.

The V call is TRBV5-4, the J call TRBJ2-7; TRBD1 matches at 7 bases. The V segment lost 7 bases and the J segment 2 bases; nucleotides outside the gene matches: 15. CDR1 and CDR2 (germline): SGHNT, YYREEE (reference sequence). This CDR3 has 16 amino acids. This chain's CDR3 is CASSNRRDSIPYEQYF. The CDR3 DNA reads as TGTGCCAGCTCCAACCGCCGGGACAGTATTCCCTACGAGCAGTACTTC.

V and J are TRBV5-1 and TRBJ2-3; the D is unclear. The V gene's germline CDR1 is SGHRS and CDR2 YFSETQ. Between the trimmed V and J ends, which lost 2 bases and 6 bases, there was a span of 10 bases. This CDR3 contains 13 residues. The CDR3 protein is CASSFYLGDTQYF. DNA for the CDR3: TGCGCCAGCAGCTTTTACCTTGGGGATACGCAGTATTTT.

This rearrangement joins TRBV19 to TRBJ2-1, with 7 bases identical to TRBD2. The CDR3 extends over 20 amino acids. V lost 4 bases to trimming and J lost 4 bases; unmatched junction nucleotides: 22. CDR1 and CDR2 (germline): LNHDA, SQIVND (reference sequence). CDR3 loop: CASSNPKVSRAGAYYNEQFF. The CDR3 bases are TGTGCCAGTAGTAACCCAAAAGTATCCCGTGCGGGAGCTTATTACAATGAGCAGTTCTTC.

The CDR3 protein is CASSPTHSGNTIYF. CDR3 sequence (DNA): TGTGCCAGCAGCCCCACCCACTCTGGAAACACCATATATTTT. The chain is built from TRBV6-5 and TRBJ1-3; D call uncertain. This CDR3 comprises 14 residues. In germline, CDR1 is MNHEY, CDR2 SVGAGI. The V end was cut by 6 bases, the J end by 0 bases, with 9 bases between.

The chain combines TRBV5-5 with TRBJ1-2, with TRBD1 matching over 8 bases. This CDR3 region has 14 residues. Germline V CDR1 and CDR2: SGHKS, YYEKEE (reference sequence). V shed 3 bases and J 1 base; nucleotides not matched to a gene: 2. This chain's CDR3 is CASSSDRGNYGYTF. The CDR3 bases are TGTGCCAGCAGCTCAGACAGGGGTAACTATGGCTACACCTTC.

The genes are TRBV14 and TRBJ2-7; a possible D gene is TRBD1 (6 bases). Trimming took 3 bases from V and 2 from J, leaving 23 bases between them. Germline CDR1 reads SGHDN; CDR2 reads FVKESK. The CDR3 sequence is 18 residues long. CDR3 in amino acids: CASSHPRVAGVRTYEQYF. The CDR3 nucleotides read TGTGCCAGCAGCCACCCAAGAGTAGCAGGGGTGAGAACCTACGAGCAGTACTTC.

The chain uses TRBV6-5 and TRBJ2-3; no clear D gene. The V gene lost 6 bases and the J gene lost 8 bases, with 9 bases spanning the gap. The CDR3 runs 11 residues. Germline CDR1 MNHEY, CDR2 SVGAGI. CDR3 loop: CASSSVGTQYF. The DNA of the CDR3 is TGTGCCAGCAGCTCAGTGGGTACGCAGTATTTT.

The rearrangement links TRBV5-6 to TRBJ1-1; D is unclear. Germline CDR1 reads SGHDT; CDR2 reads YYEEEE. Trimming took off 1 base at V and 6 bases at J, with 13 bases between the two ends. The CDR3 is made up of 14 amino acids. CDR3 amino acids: CASSLWGREAEAFF. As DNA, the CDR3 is TGTGCCAGCAGCTTGTGGGGAAGGGAAGCTGAAGCTTTCTTT.

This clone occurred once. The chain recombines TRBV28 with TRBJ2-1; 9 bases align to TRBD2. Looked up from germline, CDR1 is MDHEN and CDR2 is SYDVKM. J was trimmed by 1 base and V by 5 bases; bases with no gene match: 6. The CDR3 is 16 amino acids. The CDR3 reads CASSRFSGSSYNEQFF. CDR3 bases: TGTGCCAGCAGTCGTTTTAGCGGGAGTTCCTACAATGAGCAGTTCTTC.

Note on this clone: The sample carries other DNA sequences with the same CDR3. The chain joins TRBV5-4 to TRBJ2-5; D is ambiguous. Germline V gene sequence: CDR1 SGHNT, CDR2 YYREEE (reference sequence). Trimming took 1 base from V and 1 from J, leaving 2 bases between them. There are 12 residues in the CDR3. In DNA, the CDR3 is TGTGCCAGCAGCTTGTCCCAAGAGACCCAGTACTTC. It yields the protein CASSLSQETQYF.

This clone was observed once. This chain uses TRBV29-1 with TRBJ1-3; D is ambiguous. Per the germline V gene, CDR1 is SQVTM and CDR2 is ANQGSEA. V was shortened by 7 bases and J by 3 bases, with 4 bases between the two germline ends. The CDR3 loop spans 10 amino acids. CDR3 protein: CSAGGNTIYF. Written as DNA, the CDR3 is TGCAGCGCCGGTGGAAACACCATATATTTT. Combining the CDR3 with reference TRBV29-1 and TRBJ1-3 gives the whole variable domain SAVISQKPSRDICQRGTSLTIQCQVDSQVTMMFWYRQQPGQSLTLIATANQGSEATYESGFVIDKFPISRPNLTFSTLTVSNMSPEDSSIYLCSAGGNTIYFGEGSWLTVV.

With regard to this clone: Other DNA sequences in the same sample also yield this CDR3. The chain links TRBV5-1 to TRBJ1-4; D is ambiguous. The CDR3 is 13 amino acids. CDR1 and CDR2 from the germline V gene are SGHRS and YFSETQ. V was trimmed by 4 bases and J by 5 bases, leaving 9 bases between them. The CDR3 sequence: CASSLGRNEKLFF. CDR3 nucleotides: TGCGCCAGCAGCCTAGGTCGCAATGAAAAACTGTTTTTT.

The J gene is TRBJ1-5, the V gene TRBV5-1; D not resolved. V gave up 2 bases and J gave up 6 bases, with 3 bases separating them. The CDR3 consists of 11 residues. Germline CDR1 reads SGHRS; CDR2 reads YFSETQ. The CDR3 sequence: CASSFGQPQHF. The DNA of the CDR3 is TGCGCCAGCAGCTTTGGTCAGCCCCAGCATTTT.

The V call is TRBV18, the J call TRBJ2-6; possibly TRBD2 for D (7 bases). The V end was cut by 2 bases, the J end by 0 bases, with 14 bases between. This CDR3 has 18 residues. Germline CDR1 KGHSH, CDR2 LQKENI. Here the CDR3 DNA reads TGTGCCAGCTCACCATTGGGGGGGCCGAGCTCTGGGGCCAACGTCCTGACTTTC. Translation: CASSPLGGPSSGANVLTF.

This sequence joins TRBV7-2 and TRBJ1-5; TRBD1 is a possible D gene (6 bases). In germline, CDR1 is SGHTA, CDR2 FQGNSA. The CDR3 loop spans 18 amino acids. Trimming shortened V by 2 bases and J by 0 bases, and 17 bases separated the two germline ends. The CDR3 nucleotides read TGTGCCAGCAGCTTATCTAGGAAGACAGGAGATAGCAATCAGCCCCAGCATTTT. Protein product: CASSLSRKTGDSNQPQHF.

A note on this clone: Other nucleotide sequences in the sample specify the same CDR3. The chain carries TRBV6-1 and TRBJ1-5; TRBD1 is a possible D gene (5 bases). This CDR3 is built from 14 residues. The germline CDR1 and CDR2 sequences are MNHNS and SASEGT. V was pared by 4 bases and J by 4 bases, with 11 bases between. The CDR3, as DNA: TGTGCCAGCAGTGTCCGGGGCTCGAATCAGCCCCAGCATTTT. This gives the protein CASSVRGSNQPQHF.